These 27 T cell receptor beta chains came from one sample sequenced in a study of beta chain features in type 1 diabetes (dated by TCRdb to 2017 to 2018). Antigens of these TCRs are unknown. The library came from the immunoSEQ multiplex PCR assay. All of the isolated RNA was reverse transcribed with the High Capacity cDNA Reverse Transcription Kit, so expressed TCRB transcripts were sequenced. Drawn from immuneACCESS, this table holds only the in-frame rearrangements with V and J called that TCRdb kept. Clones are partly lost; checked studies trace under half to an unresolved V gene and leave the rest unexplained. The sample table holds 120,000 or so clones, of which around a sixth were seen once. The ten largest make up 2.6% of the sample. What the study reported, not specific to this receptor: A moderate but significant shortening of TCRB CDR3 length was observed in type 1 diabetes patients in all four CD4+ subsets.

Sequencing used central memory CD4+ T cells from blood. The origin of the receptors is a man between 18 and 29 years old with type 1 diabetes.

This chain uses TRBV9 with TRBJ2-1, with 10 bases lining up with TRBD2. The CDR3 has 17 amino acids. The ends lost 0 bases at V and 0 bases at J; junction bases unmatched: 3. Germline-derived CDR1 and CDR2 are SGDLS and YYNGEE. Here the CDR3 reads CASSVGTSGISYNEQFF. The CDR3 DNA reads TGTGCCAGCAGCGTAGGGACTAGCGGCATCTCCTACAATGAGCAGTTCTTC.

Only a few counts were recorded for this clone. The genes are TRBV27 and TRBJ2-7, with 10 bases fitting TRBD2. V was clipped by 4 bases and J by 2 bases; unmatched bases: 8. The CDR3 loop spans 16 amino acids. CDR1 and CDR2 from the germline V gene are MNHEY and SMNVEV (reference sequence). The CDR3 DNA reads TGTGCCAGCAGTTGGGCTAGCGGGGGCCCTCCCTACGAGCAGTACTTC. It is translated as CASSWASGGPPYEQYF.

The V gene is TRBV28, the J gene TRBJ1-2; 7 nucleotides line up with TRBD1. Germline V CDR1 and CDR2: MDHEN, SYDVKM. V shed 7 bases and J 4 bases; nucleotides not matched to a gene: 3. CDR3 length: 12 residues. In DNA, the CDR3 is TGTGCCAGCACCGGGACAGTCTATGGCTACACCTTC. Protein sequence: CASTGTVYGYTF.

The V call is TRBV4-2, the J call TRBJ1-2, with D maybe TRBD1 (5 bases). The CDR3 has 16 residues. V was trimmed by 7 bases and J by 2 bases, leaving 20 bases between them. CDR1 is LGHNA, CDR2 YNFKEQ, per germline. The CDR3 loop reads CASTPARRSGNYGYTF. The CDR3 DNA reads TGTGCCAGCACCCCGGCGAGGCGGTCAGGGAACTATGGCTACACCTTC.

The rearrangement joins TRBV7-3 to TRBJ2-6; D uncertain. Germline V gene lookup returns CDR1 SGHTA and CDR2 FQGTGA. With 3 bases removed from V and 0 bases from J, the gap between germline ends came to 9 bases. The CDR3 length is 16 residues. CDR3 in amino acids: CASSLIGSSGANVLTF. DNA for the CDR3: TGTGCCAGCAGCTTGATTGGGTCCTCTGGGGCCAACGTCCTGACTTTC.

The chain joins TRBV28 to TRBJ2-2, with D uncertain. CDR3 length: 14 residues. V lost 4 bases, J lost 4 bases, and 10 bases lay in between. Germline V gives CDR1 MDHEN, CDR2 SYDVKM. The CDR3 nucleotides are TGTGCCAGCAGTTCCCCCGCGTCCACCGGGGAGCTGTTTTTT. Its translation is CASSSPASTGELFF.

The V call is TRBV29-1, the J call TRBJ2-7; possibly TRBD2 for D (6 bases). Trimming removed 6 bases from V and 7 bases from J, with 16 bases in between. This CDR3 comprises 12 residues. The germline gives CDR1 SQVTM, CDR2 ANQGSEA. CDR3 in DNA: TGCAGCGTCCCCTCCGGGACTGGGGAGCAGTACTTC. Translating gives CSVPSGTGEQYF.

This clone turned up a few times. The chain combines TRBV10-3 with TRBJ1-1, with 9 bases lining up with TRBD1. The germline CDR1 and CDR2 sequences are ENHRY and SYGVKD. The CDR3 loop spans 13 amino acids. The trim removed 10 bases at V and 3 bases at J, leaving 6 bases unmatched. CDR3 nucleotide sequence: TGTGCCACCAGGGGACAGGGTGACACTGAAGCTTTCTTT. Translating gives CATRGQGDTEAFF.

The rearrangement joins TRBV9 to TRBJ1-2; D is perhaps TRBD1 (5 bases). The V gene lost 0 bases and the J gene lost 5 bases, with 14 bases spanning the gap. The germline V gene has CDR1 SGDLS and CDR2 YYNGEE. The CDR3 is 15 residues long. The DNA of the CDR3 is TGTGCCAGCAGCGTAGCTCCAGGGAATCAATATGGCTACACCTTC. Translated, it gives CASSVAPGNQYGYTF.

This CDR3 is CASSSAFGRNQPQHF. The CDR3 DNA follows: TGTGCCAGCAGTTCCGCCTTTGGCCGCAATCAGCCCCAGCATTTT. The gene calls are TRBV7-2 and TRBJ1-5; D not certain. CDR3 size: 15 residues. V was shortened by 6 bases and J by 2 bases, with 14 bases between the two germline ends. The V gene's germline CDR1 is SGHTA and CDR2 FQGNSA.

CDR3 region: CASSLLKGGSGQPQHF. The CDR3 coding sequence is TGTGCCAGCAGTTTACTCAAAGGGGGCAGCGGACAGCCCCAGCATTTT. The genes are TRBV27 and TRBJ1-5; 7 bases fit TRBD1. Trimming cost V 2 bases and J 7 bases; bases outside gene matches: 11. CDR1 is MNHEY, CDR2 SMNVEV, per germline (reference sequence). The CDR3 length is 16 residues.

Here the CDR3 reads CSAYDGYTF. DNA of the CDR3: TGCAGTGCTTACGATGGCTACACCTTC. The chain couples TRBV20-1 to TRBJ1-2; unclear D gene. Germline CDR1 and CDR2: DFQATT and SNEGSKA (reference sequence). Trimming cost V 5 bases and J 6 bases, with 4 bases left between them. The CDR3 is made up of 9 amino acids.

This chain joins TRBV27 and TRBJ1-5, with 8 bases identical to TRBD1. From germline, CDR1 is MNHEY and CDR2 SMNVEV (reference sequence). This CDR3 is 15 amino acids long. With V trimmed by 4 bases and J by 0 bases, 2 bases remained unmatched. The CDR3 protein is CASSSDRASNQPQHF. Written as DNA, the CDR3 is TGTGCCAGCAGTTCGGACAGGGCTAGCAATCAGCCCCAGCATTTT.

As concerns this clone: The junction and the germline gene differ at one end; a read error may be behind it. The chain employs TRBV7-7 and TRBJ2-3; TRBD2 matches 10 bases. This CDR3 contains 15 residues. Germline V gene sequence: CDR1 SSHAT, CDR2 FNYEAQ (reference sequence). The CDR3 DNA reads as TGTGCTAGCAGCCCCGGACTAGCGGTCACAGATACGCAGTATTTT. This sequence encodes CASSPGLAVTDTQYF.

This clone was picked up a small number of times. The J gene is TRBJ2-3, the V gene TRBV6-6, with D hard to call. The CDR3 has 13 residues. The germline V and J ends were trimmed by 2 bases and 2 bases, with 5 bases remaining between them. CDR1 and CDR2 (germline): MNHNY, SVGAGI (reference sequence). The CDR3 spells CASSYEPTDTQYF. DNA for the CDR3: TGTGCCAGCAGTTACGAGCCCACAGATACGCAGTATTTT.

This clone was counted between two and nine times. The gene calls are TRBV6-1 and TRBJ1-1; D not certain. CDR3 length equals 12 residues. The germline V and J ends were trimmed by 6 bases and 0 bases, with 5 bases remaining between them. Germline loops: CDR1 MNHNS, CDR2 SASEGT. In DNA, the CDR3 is TGTGCCAGCAGACAGATGAACACTGAAGCTTTCTTT. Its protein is CASRQMNTEAFF.

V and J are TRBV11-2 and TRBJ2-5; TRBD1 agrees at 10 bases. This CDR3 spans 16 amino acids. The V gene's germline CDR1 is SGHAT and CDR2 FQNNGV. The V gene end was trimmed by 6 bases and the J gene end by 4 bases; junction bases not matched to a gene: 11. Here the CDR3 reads CASSAPGTGVRETQYF. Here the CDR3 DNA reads TGTGCCAGCAGTGCCCCCGGGACAGGGGTCAGAGAGACCCAGTACTTC.

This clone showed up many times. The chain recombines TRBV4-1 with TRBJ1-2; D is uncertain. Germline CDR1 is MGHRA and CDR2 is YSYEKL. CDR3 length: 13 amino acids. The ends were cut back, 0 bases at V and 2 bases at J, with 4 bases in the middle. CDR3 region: CASSQDRNYGYTF. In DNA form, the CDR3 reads TGCGCCAGCAGCCAAGATCGCAACTATGGCTACACCTTC.

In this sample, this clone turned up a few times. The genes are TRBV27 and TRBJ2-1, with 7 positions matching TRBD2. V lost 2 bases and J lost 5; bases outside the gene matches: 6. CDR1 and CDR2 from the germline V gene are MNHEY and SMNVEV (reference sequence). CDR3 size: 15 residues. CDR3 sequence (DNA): TGTGCCAGCAGTTTAGGGCTAGCGGAGAACAATGAGCAGTTCTTC. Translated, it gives CASSLGLAENNEQFF.

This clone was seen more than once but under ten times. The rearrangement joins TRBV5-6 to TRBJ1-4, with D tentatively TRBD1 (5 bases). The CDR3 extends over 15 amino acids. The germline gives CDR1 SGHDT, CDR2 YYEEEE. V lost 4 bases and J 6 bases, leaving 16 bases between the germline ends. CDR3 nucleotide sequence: TGTGCCAGCAGCACACCCCAGGGCGGGGATGAAAAACTGTTTTTT. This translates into CASSTPQGGDEKLFF.

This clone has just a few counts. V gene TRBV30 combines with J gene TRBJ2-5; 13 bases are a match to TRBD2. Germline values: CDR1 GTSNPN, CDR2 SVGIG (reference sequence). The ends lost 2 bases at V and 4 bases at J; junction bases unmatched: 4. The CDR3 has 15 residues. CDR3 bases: TGTGCCTGGAGTCCTGGACTAGCGGGAGCAGAGACCCAGTACTTC. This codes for CAWSPGLAGAETQYF. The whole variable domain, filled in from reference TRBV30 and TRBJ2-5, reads SQTIHQWPATLVQPVGSPLSLECTVEGTSNPNLYWYRQAAGRGLQLLFYSVGIGQISSEVPQNLSASRPQDRQFILSSKKLLLSDSGFYLCAWSPGLAGAETQYFGPGTRLLVL.

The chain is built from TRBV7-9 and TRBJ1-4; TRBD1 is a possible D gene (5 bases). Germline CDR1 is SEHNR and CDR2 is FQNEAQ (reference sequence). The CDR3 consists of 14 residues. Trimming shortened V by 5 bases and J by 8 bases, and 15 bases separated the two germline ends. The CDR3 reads CASSRVQGGEKLFF. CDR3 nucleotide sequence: TGTGCCAGCAGCCGCGTGCAGGGCGGGGAAAAACTGTTTTTT.

Here the CDR3 reads CASNRDFASNTEAFF. The DNA for the CDR3 is TGTGCCAGCAATCGGGACTTTGCCTCGAACACTGAAGCTTTCTTT. The chain links TRBV2 to TRBJ1-1; TRBD1 is a possible D gene (5 bases). From germline, CDR1 is SNHLY and CDR2 FYNNEI. V lost 7 bases, J lost 1 base, and 16 bases lay in between. The CDR3 is 15 amino acids.

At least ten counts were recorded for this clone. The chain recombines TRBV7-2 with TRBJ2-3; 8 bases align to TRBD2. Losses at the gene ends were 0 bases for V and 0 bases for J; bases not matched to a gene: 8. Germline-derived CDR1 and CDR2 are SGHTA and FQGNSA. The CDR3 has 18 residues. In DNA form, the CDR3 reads TGTGCCAGCAGCTTAGCTCGGTTCGGGGGGGCCAGCACAGATACGCAGTATTTT. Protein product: CASSLARFGGASTDTQYF.

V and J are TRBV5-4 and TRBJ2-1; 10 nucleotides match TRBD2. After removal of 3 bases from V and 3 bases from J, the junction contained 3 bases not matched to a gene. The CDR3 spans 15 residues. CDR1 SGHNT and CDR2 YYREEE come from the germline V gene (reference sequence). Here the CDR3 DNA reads TGTGCCAGCAGCTCCACTAGCGGGGTCTACAATGAGCAGTTCTTC. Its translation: CASSSTSGVYNEQFF.

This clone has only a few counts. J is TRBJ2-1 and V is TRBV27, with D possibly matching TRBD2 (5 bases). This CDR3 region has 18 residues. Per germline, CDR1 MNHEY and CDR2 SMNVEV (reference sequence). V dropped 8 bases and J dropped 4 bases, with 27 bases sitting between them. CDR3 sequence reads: CASRIDASRISKYNEQFF. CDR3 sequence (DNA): TGTGCCAGCCGTATCGACGCTAGCCGAATCAGTAAATACAATGAGCAGTTCTTC.

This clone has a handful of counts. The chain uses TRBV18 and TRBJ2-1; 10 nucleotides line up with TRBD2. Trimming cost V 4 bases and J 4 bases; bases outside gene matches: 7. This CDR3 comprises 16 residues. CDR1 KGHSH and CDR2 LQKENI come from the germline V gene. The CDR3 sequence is CASSLGTSDKYNEQFF. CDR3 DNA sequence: TGTGCCAGCTCACTAGGGACTAGCGATAAGTACAATGAGCAGTTCTTC.